Listed here is a single T cell receptor beta chain. The record originates from a study of blood T cell repertoires in COVID-19. This CDR3 spans 14 amino acids. With 3 bases removed from V and 3 bases from J, the gap between germline ends came to 11 bases. Germline CDR1 LNHDA, CDR2 SQIVND (reference sequence). Per the original methods: Amplified reference gene primers provided the basis for estimating nucleated cell counts. Method: immunoSEQ multiplex PCR; TCRdb's copy keeps in-frame clones and lacks some. V, J and clone size are taken as reported in that table, and D and trimming were inferred from the DNA itself. The sample includes more than 75,000 clones, 65% to 90% seen only once; the top ten take more than 20%.

The sequenced sample consisted of peripheral blood. The chain employs TRBV19 and TRBJ1-2, with a weak D call TRBD1 (6 bases). The sequence was collected from a man in his sixties with acute or convalescent COVID-19. The CDR3 spells CASSMVGGDYGYTF. DNA of the CDR3: TGTGCCAGTAGTATGGTAGGGGGAGACTATGGCTACACCTTC.